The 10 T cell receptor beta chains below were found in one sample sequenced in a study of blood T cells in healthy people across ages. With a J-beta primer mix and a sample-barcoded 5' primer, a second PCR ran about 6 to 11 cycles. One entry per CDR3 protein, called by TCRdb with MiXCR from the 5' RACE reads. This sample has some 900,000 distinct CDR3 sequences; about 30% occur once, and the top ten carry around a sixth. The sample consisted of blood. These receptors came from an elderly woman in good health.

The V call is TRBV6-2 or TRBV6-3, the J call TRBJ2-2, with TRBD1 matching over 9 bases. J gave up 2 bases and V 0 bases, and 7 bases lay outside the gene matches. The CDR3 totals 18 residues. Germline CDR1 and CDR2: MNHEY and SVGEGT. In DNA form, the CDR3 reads TGTGCCAGCAGTTACTCGATTGGGACAGGGATCAACACCGGGGAGCTGTTTTTT. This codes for CASSYSIGTGINTGELFF.

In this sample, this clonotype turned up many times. CDR3 nucleotides: TGTGCCAGCAGTTTCCAATCACAGGTTACTGGCTACACCTTC. It is translated as CASSFQSQVTGYTF. This chain links TRBV12-3 or TRBV12-4 with TRBJ1-2, with D possibly matching TRBD1 (5 bases). The CDR3 length is 14 residues. V was trimmed by 3 bases and J by 7 bases, leaving 15 bases between them.

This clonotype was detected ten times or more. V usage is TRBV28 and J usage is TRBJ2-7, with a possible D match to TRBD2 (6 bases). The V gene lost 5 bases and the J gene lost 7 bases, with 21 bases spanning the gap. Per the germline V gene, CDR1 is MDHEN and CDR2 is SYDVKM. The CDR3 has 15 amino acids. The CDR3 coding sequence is TGTGCCAGCAGTGTACCCGGGACTGGGGGGAGAGAGCAGTACTTC. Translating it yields CASSVPGTGGREQYF.

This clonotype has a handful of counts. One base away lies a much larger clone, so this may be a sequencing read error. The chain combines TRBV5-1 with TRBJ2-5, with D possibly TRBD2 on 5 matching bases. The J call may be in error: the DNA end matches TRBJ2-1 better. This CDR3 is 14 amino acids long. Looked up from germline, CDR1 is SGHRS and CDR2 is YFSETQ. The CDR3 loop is CASSLERTGETQFF. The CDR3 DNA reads TGCGCCAGCAGCTTGGAACGTACCGGGGAGACCCAGTTCTTC.

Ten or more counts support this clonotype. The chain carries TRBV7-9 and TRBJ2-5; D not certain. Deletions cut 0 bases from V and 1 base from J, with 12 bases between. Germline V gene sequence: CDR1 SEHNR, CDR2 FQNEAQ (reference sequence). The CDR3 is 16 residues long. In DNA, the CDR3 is TGTGCCAGCAGCTTAGCAGGCACATCAAGCCAAGAGACCCAGTACTTC. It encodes CASSLAGTSSQETQYF.

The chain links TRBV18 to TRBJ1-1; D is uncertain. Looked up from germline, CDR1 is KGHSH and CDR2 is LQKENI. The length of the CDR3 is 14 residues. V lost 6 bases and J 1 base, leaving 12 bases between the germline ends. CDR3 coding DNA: TGTGCCAGCTCTTCATCTCACGCGAACACTGAAGCTTTCTTT. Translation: CASSSSHANTEAFF.

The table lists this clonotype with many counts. CDR3 sequence (DNA): TGCGCCAGCAGCCCCACTACCGGGACAATCGCTAACTATGGCTACACCTTC. It specifies CASSPTTGTIANYGYTF. The chain has TRBV4-1 and TRBJ1-2; possible D gene TRBD1, 6 bases. The CDR3 sequence is 17 residues long. Trimming stripped 4 bases from V and 0 bases from J, with 18 bases between. Germline CDR1 MGHRA, CDR2 YSYEKL.

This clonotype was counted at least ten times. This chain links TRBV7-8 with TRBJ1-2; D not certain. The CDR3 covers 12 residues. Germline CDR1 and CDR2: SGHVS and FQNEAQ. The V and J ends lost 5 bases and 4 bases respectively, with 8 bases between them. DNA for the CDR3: TGTGCCAGCAGCCAAGACGTCTATGGCTACACCTTC. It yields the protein CASSQDVYGYTF.

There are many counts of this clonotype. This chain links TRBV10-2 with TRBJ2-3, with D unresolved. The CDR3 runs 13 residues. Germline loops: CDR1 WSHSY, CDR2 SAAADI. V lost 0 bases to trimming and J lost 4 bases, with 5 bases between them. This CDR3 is CASSESTADTQYF. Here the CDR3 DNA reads TGCGCCAGCAGTGAGTCGACGGCAGATACGCAGTATTTT.

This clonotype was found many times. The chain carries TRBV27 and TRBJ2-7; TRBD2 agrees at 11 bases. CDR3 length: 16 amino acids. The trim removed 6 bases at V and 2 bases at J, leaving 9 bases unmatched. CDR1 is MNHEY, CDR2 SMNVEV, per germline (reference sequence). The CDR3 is CASSKRFSGGAYEQYF. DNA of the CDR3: TGTGCCAGCAGCAAAAGGTTTAGCGGGGGGGCCTACGAGCAGTACTTC.